This TCR beta chain stems from a study of cytomegalovirus exposure and HLA in healthy donors. Comment on this clone: Antigen specificity is unknown.

Germline CDR1 is SEHNR and CDR2 is FQNEAQ (reference sequence). This CDR3 contains 16 residues. The trim removed 5 bases at V and 2 bases at J, leaving 6 bases unmatched. The PCR ran on 60 Vbeta and 13 Jbeta primers. Produced via immunoSEQ multiplex PCR; TCRdb's table is partial and in-frame only. The table has 100,000 to 150,000 clones, roughly 80% seen once. Points from the study as a whole: The likely origin of a cluster of highly shared sequence variants was a sequencing artifact. Cytomegalovirus-associated status was assigned to about 150 TCR beta chains. Several of the most significant clusters appeared, in a later analysis, to be linked to common viral pathogens. Roughly even sequencing depth across donors was the assumption behind the presence/absence analyses.

The sample consisted of PBMCs. V gene TRBV7-9 combines with J gene TRBJ2-3; TRBD2 agrees at 11 bases. This TCR was sampled from a man between 18 and 29 years old in good health and CMV-seropositive. This CDR3 reads CASSHSGRANTDTQYF. DNA of the CDR3: TGTGCCAGCAGCCATAGCGGGAGGGCTAACACAGATACGCAGTATTTT.